This is a list of T cell receptor beta chains from one sample in a study of blood T cell repertoires in COVID-19. The data were produced by immunoSEQ multiplex PCR, yet TCRdb's version contains in-frame clones alone and is incomplete. Of some 430,000 clones listed, about 90% are singletons. The sample taken for sequencing was PBMCs or T cells enriched from blood (not recorded which). The receptors here all came from a man between 18 and 35 years old who had recovered from COVID-19. Both conserved end residues are part of each CDR3. A D gene is named only where the DNA matches it firmly. Some rows mark clone size as missing; the rest say once, few, many or name a class of expanded clone.

13	NA	TRBV5-4	TRBJ1-4	NA	CASSFGGDEKLFF	TGTGCCAGCAGCTTCGGCGGCGATGAAAAACTGTTTTTT
18	NA	TRBV11-2	TRBJ2-7	NA	CASSLLLRYQGIPYEQYF	TGTGCCAGCAGCTTACTTCTCCGGTATCAGGGGATCCCCTACGAGCAGTACTTC
12	NA	TRBV29-1	TRBJ2-2	NA	CSAREGPGELFF	TGCAGCGCCCGGGAAGGGCCCGGGGAGCTGTTTTTT
12	NA	TRBV11-2	TRBJ2-3	NA	CASSSRGDTQYF	TGTGCCAGCAGCTCCCGGGGTGATACGCAGTATTTT
16	NA	TRBV5-4	TRBJ1-2	TRBD1	CASSLGRGQVNYGYTF	TGTGCCAGCAGCTTGGGGAGGGGACAGGTTAACTATGGCTACACCTTC
15	NA	TRBV7-9	TRBJ2-3	TRBD2	CASSPSGTSGGTQYF	TGTGCCAGCAGCCCTTCCGGGACTAGCGGGGGGACGCAGTATTTT
14	NA	TRBV6-5	TRBJ2-4	TRBD1	CASKVQLDRPIQYF	TGTGCCAGCAAGGTTCAATTGGACAGGCCCATTCAGTACTTC
17	NA	TRBV6-1	TRBJ1-5	NA	CASSEALLQHSNQPQHF	TGTGCCAGCAGTGAAGCGCTTTTACAGCATAGCAATCAGCCCCAGCATTTT
17	NA	TRBV5-1	TRBJ2-2	NA	CASSSFLRPGGTGELFF	TGCGCCAGCAGCTCCTTTCTTCGACCGGGTGGCACCGGGGAGCTGTTTTTT
15	NA	TRBV18	TRBJ1-6	TRBD1	CASSPVTGGDSPLHF	TGTGCCAGCTCACCGGTGACAGGGGGAGATTCACCCCTCCACTTT
10	NA	TRBV21-1	TRBJ2-3	NA	CESLTDTQYF	TGTGAGAGCCTTACAGATACGCAGTATTTT
16	NA	TRBV2	TRBJ1-4	TRBD1	CASSLPTGATNEKLFF	TGTGCCAGCAGTCTCCCAACAGGGGCAACTAATGAAAAACTGTTTTTT
15	NA	TRBV5-6	TRBJ2-7	TRBD2	CASLRRGGATYEQYF	TGTGCCAGCCTCCGTCGGGGGGGAGCAACCTACGAGCAGTACTTC
14	few	TRBV7-9	TRBJ1-6	TRBD1	CASSPTGGMSPLHF	TGTGCCAGCAGCCCGACAGGGGGTATGTCACCCCTCCACTTT
14	NA	TRBV2	TRBJ2-3	NA	CASMLTRSTDTQYF	TGTGCCAGCATGCTAACTAGGAGCACAGATACGCAGTATTTT
15	few	TRBV4-2	TRBJ2-1	TRBD2	CASSPRLAGYNEQFF	TGTGCCAGCAGCCCCCGACTAGCGGGGTACAATGAGCAGTTCTTC
15	NA	TRBV7-8	TRBJ1-2	NA	CASSPPARHGYGYTF	TGTGCCAGCAGCCCCCCCGCCCGACATGGGTATGGCTACACCTTC
17	NA	TRBV16	TRBJ1-5	NA	CASSQSGAGPSNQPQHF	TGTGCCAGCAGCCAATCGGGGGCAGGCCCAAGCAATCAGCCCCAGCATTTT
15	NA	TRBV25-1	TRBJ1-2	TRBD1	CASSEGVGGTPGYTF	TGTGCCAGCAGTGAAGGCGTAGGGGGCACCCCTGGCTACACCTTC
16	NA	TRBV27	TRBJ1-5	NA	CASSLFSVNSNQPQHF	TGTGCCAGCAGTTTATTCTCGGTAAATAGCAATCAGCCCCAGCATTTT
15	NA	TRBV5-6	TRBJ1-4	TRBD1	CASSWGTATNEKLFF	TGTGCCAGCAGCTGGGGGACAGCAACTAATGAAAAACTGTTTTTT
14	NA	TRBV9	TRBJ1-4	TRBD1	CASSFGQGAEKLFF	TGTGCCAGCAGCTTCGGACAGGGGGCTGAAAAACTGTTTTTT
15	NA	TRBV19	TRBJ1-6	NA	CASSEYRGGGSPLHF	TGTGCCAGTAGTGAGTACCGGGGCGGGGGTTCACCCCTCCACTTT
15	once	TRBV9	TRBJ2-2	TRBD2	CASSVVGLAVGELFF	TGTGCCAGCAGCGTAGTTGGACTAGCTGTCGGGGAGCTGTTTTTT
15	NA	TRBV6-5	TRBJ1-3	NA	CASSEQGNPGNTIYF	TGTGCCAGCTCAGAACAGGGTAACCCTGGAAACACCATATATTTT
17	NA	TRBV4-1	TRBJ1-2	NA	CASSPGGRVNVNYGYTF	TGCGCCAGCAGCCCAGGCGGCAGGGTGAACGTTAACTATGGCTACACCTTC
11	NA	TRBV20-1	TRBJ1-1	NA	CSAEGGTEAFF	TGCAGTGCGGAGGGTGGCACTGAAGCTTTCTTT
15	NA	TRBV5-6	TRBJ2-7	TRBD2	CASSLAGGSSYEQYF	TGTGCCAGCAGCTTGGCGGGAGGGAGCTCCTACGAGCAGTACTTC
14	NA	TRBV5-1	TRBJ2-1	NA	CATSRAGDYNEQFF	TGCGCCACCTCCCGCGCCGGGGATTACAATGAGCAGTTCTTC
13	NA	TRBV24-1	TRBJ1-1	TRBD1	CATSVGTAREAFF	TGTGCCACCAGTGTAGGGACAGCCCGAGAAGCTTTCTTT
15	NA	TRBV24-1	TRBJ1-1	NA	CATRQDSGLCIEAFF	TGTGCCACCAGACAAGACAGTGGTCTATGTATTGAAGCTTTCTTT
12	few	TRBV27	TRBJ1-2	TRBD1	CANQDRDYGYTF	TGTGCCAACCAAGACAGGGACTATGGCTACACCTTC
18	NA	TRBV24-1	TRBJ2-4	TRBD1	CATSDTGQGARAKNIQYF	TGTGCCACCAGTGACACCGGACAGGGGGCGAGAGCCAAAAACATTCAGTACTTC
16	many	TRBV7-9	TRBJ1-2	TRBD1	CASSTTGTGHNYGYTF	TGTGCCAGCAGCACCACGGGGACAGGGCATAACTATGGCTACACCTTC
13	NA	TRBV3-1/TRBV3-2	TRBJ1-1	TRBD1	CASTLDRETEAFF	TGTGCCAGCACCCTTGACAGGGAGACTGAAGCTTTCTTT
16	once	TRBV5-4	TRBJ2-4	NA	CASSSAGQLAKNIQYF	TGTGCCAGCAGCTCGGCAGGGCAGCTAGCCAAAAACATTCAGTACTTC
15	NA	TRBV7-2	TRBJ1-1	NA	CASSLVGLVGTEAFF	TGTGCCAGCAGCTTAGTGGGCCTCGTGGGCACTGAAGCTTTCTTT
14	NA	TRBV7-3	TRBJ1-1	TRBD1	CASSPLRQGSGAFF	TGTGCCAGCAGCCCACTCCGACAGGGTTCTGGAGCTTTCTTT
15	NA	TRBV18	TRBJ1-2	TRBD1	CASSRGTGANYGYTF	TGTGCCAGCTCCCGGGGAACAGGGGCCAACTATGGCTACACCTTC
15	NA	TRBV5-1	TRBJ2-1	NA	CASSLTESSYNEQFF	TGCGCCAGCAGCTTGACGGAGAGCTCCTACAATGAGCAGTTCTTC